The source of this TCR beta chain is a study of control samples from healthy donors and cancer patients. Trimming cost V 0 bases and J 2 bases, with 8 bases left between them. This CDR3 region has 14 residues. Per the germline V gene, CDR1 is LGHDT and CDR2 is YNNKEL (reference sequence). Sequencing used immunoSEQ multiplex PCR; TCRdb keeps in-frame clones, though not all of them. There are 75,000 to 100,000 clones in the sample; around 90% occur only once, and 11% to 15% lies in the top ten. This clonotype originated in a man aged 25 to 40 in good health. This rearrangement joins TRBV3-1 (or the pseudogene TRBV3-2) to TRBJ2-7; D is possibly TRBD1 (5 bases). Sequencing used blood. CDR3 protein: CASSQEDRAYEQYF. CDR3 sequence (DNA): TGTGCCAGCAGCCAAGAAGACAGAGCCTACGAGCAGTACTTC.